The 14 T cell receptor beta chains in this list originate from one sample, sequenced in a study of blood T cell repertoires in COVID-19. Measured with immunoSEQ multiplex PCR; TCRdb has only the in-frame clones, and not every one. The sample consists of some 85,000 clones, around 76% of them appearing once. What was sequenced was peripheral blood. The receptors originated from a woman at least 80 years old with active or convalescent COVID-19.

The chain couples TRBV6-2 or TRBV6-3 to TRBJ2-1; 7 bases are shared with TRBD2. With 5 bases clipped from V and 4 bases from J, the junction kept 8 bases outside the gene matches. The CDR3 has 15 amino acids. Germline V gene lookup returns CDR1 MNHEY and CDR2 SVGEGT. CDR3 in DNA: TGTGCCAGCAGTAGACCGAGCGGGGTATACAATGAGCAGTTCTTC. Protein sequence: CASSRPSGVYNEQFF.

This clone came up a few times. The chain recombines TRBV7-6 with TRBJ2-2; TRBD1 matches at 9 bases. V was clipped by 1 base and J by 7 bases; unmatched bases: 10. The germline V gene has CDR1 SGHVS and CDR2 FNYEAQ. There are 17 residues in the CDR3. The CDR3 region is CASSLVYEDRGVGELFF. DNA for the CDR3: TGTGCCAGCAGCTTAGTTTACGAGGACAGGGGAGTCGGGGAGCTGTTTTTT. The full variable domain, rest sourced from reference TRBV7-6 and TRBJ2-2, is GAGVSQSPRYKVTKRGQDVALRCDPISGHVSLYWYRQALGQGPEFLTYFNYEAQQDKSGLPNDRFSAERPEGSISTLTIQRTEQRDSAMYRCASSLVYEDRGVGELFFGEGSRLTVL.

In this sample, this clone turned up many times. The CDR3 DNA reads TGTGCCAGCAGCCCTAGCGGGGGGGCCGATACGCAGTATTTT. Translating gives CASSPSGGADTQYF. V and J are TRBV6-4 and TRBJ2-3, with 12 bases lining up with TRBD2. J was trimmed by 6 bases and V by 6 bases; bases with no gene match: 4. Per the germline V gene, CDR1 is MRHNA and CDR2 is SNTAGT. CDR3 length equals 14 residues.

The chain employs TRBV6-5 and TRBJ2-1; no clear D gene. V was cut by 10 bases and J by 7 bases, with 11 bases left in between. Germline V CDR1 and CDR2: MNHEY, SVGAGI. CDR3 length equals 11 residues. CDR3 region: CATARLNEQFF. In DNA form, the CDR3 reads TGTGCCACCGCGAGACTTAATGAGCAGTTCTTC.

This clone was seen a few times. The CDR3 sequence: CASSIRGTARRSSYEQYF. CDR3 DNA sequence: TGTGCCAGTAGTATTCGTGGGACAGCTCGACGGAGCTCCTACGAGCAGTACTTC. The rearrangement uses TRBV19 and TRBJ2-7; TRBD1 matches at 7 bases. The germline CDR1 and CDR2 sequences are LNHDA and SQIVND (reference sequence). Losses at the gene ends were 3 bases for V and 0 bases for J; bases not matched to a gene: 14. The CDR3 has 18 residues.

V gene TRBV20-1 combines with J gene TRBJ2-3; possible D gene TRBD2, 6 bases. CDR3 size: 10 residues. Trimming cost V 6 bases and J 6 bases, with 7 bases left between them. Germline values: CDR1 DFQATT, CDR2 SNEGSKA (reference sequence). In nucleotides, the CDR3 is TGCAGTGCAGCGGGTGATACGCAGTATTTT. This sequence encodes CSAAGDTQYF.

V usage is TRBV6-2 or TRBV6-3 and J usage is TRBJ1-4; D is undetermined. The germline V gene encodes CDR1 MNHEY and CDR2 SVGEGT. The CDR3 totals 13 residues. V lost 3 bases to trimming and J lost 7 bases, with 9 bases between them. CDR3 DNA sequence: TGTGCCAGCAGTTATCTCAGGCGTGAAAAACTGTTTTTT. Translating gives CASSYLRREKLFF.

The chain links TRBV19 to TRBJ2-1; 7 positions match TRBD1. The germline CDR1 and CDR2 sequences are LNHDA and SQIVND (reference sequence). The CDR3 contains 14 residues. Unmatched junction bases numbered 9, after V lost 3 bases and J lost 10 bases. The CDR3, as DNA: TGTGCCAGTAGTATCGGCAGGGGGTCGTGGGAGCAGTTCTTC. Its protein product is CASSIGRGSWEQFF. Full variable domain (remainder filled in from reference TRBV19 and TRBJ2-1): DGGITQSPKYLFRKEGQNVTLSCEQNLNHDAMYWYRQDPGQGLRLIYYSQIVNDFQKGDIAEGYSVSREKKESFPLTVTSAQKNPTAFYLCASSIGRGSWEQFFGPGTRLTVL.

This clone was observed once. This chain links TRBV4-1 with TRBJ2-1, with D possibly TRBD1 on 6 matching bases. The germline V gene has CDR1 MGHRA and CDR2 YSYEKL. V gave up 1 base and J gave up 8 bases, with 15 bases separating them. The CDR3 totals 15 residues. The DNA of the CDR3 is TGCGCCAGCAGCCAAGTAGCCAGGGGCAGGGATGAGCAGTTCTTC. Protein: CASSQVARGRDEQFF.

The rearrangement joins TRBV15 to TRBJ1-1; possible D gene TRBD1, 5 bases. Germline lookup yields CDR1 LNHNV and CDR2 YYDKDF (reference sequence). The CDR3 runs to 18 residues. V shed 0 bases and J shed 7 bases, with 24 bases lying between them. CDR3 protein: CATSRDPLGRDGLSEAFF. DNA for the CDR3: TGTGCCACCAGCAGAGATCCACTTGGCAGGGATGGCCTTAGTGAAGCTTTCTTT.

A single count supports this clone. CDR3 in amino acids: CASSLIQTSYGYTF. CDR3 nucleotide sequence: TGTGCCAGCAGTTTAATACAGACCAGCTATGGCTACACCTTC. The V call is TRBV28, the J call TRBJ1-2; D gene unclear. The CDR3 sequence is 14 residues long. Germline lookup yields CDR1 MDHEN and CDR2 SYDVKM. Trimming removed 2 bases at V and 4 bases at J, with 11 bases between.

This clone was counted once. The chain links TRBV5-6 to TRBJ1-3, with D uncertain. CDR3 length: 15 residues. The germline gives CDR1 SGHDT, CDR2 YYEEEE. The V end lost 5 bases, the J end lost 0 bases, and 12 bases lay between the germline ends. DNA for the CDR3: TGTGCCAGCAGTTGGCAGTCCGACTCTGGAAACACCATATATTTT. Its protein is CASSWQSDSGNTIYF.

The chain uses TRBV4-3 and TRBJ2-3, with 12 positions matching TRBD2. Germline V CDR1 and CDR2: LGHNA, YSLEER. The CDR3 has 18 residues. V shed 1 base and J 4 bases; nucleotides not matched to a gene: 9. This CDR3 reads CASSQGASGGAGADTQYF. Written as DNA, the CDR3 is TGCGCCAGCAGCCAAGGGGCTAGCGGGGGGGCAGGGGCAGATACGCAGTATTTT.

The chain uses TRBV2 and TRBJ1-2; TRBD1 aligns across 9 bases. The CDR3 is 13 residues long. The ends lost 6 bases at V and 13 bases at J; junction bases unmatched: 12. Germline lookup yields CDR1 SNHLY and CDR2 FYNNEI. In DNA, the CDR3 is TGTGCCAGCAGCCCAGGACAGGGGCGGGTGTGCACCTTC. Encoded protein: CASSPGQGRVCTF.